This T cell receptor (beta chain) emerged from a study of blood T cells in healthy people across ages. Healthy Russian Caucasian donors spanned ages about 6 to 95 years. Then a second PCR, running roughly 6 to 11 cycles, was carried out with a sample-barcoded 5' primer and a J-beta primer mix. In TCRdb, the 5' RACE reads were re-called with MiXCR into one record per CDR3 protein. The data contain some 1.5 million distinct CDR3 sequences, roughly 30% of them singletons. The germline gives CDR1 DFQATT, CDR2 SNEGSKA (reference sequence). The CDR3 length is 15 residues. V lost 0 bases and J lost 4, with 10 bases in between.

This chain links TRBV20-1 with TRBJ1-6, with D possibly TRBD1 on 5 matching bases. Sequenced sample: blood. This sequence originates from a woman in her 30s in good health. The CDR3 DNA reads as TGCAGTGCTAGAGATTCGGGGCAGTATAATTCACCCCTCCACTTT. This sequence encodes CSARDSGQYNSPLHF.